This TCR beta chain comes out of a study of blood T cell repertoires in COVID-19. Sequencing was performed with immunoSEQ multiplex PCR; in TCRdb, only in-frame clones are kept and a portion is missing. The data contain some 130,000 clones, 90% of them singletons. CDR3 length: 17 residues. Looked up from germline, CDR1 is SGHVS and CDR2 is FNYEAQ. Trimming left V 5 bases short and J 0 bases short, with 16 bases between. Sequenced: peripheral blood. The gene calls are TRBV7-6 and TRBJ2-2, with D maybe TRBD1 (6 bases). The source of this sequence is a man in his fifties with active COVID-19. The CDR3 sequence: CASSLRTAAPNTGELFF. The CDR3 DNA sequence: TGTGCCAGCAGCCTACGGACAGCAGCCCCGAACACCGGGGAGCTGTTTTTT. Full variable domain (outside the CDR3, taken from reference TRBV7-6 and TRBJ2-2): GAGVSQSPRYKVTKRGQDVALRCDPISGHVSLYWYRQALGQGPEFLTYFNYEAQQDKSGLPNDRFSAERPEGSISTLTIQRTEQRDSAMYRCASSLRTAAPNTGELFFGEGSRLTVL.